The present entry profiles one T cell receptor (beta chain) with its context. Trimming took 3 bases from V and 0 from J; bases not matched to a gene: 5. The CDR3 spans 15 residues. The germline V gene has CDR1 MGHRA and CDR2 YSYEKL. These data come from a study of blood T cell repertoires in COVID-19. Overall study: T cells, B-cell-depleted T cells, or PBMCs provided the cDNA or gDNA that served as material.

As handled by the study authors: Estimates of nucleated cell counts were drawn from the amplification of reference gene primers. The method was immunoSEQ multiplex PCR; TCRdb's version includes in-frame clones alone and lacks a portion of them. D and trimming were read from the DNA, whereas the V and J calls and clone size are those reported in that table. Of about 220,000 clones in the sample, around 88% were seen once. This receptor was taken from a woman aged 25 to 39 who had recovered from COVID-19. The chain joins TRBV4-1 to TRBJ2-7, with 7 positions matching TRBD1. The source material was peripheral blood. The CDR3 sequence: CASSHRQGSSYEQYF. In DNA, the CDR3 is TGCGCCAGCAGCCATAGACAGGGAAGCTCCTACGAGCAGTACTTC.